This TCR beta chain was identified in a study of shared clonotypes between healthy human individuals. Study findings and constraints: Sampling was confined to blood; repertoires within tissues likely differ. Compared with clonotypes that all four donors shared, non-shared clonotypes had lower generation probabilities. In several donors, approximately 5% of naive CD4 clonotypes appeared in common.

On this clone itself: What it binds is not known.

From germline, CDR1 is SGHTA and CDR2 FQGTGA. The V end was cut by 5 bases, the J end by 0 bases, with 14 bases between. The CDR3 extends over 15 amino acids. Terminally differentiated effector memory CD45RA+ cells were excluded from the naive CD8 cells, which were CD45RO-negative and positively selected for CCR7. In the source study's methods: ImmunoSEQ only sent back junction sequences with no quality scores, so filtering was done differently. TCRdb's copy holds only in-frame clones and misses some; the assay was immunoSEQ multiplex PCR. That table gives V, J and clone size, and the DNA gave D and trimming. The sample yields about 590,000 clones, nearly 97% seen once.

The chain joins TRBV7-3 to TRBJ2-7; a possible D gene is TRBD2 (5 bases). Sequencing was done on a sample of naive CD8+ T cells sorted from blood. The receptor comes from a woman in her 30s in good health. The CDR3 nucleotides read TGTGCCAGCAGCCTGGGTGTAGGGAGCTCCTACGAGCAGTACTTC. Protein sequence: CASSLGVGSSYEQYF.